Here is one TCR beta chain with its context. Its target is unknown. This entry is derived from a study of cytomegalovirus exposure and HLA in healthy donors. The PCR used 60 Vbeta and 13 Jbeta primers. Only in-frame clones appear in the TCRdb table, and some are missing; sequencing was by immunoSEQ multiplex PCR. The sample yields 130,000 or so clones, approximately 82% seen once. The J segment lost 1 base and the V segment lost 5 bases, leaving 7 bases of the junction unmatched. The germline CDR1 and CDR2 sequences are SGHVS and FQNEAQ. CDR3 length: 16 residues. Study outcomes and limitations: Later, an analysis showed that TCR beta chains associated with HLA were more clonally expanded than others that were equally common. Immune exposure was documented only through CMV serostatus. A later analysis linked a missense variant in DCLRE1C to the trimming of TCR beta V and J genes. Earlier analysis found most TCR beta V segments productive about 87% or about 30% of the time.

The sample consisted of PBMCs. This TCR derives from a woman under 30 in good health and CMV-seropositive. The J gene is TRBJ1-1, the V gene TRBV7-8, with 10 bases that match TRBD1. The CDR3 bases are TGTGCCAGCAGCATCGGGACAGGGGCTTCGAACACTGAAGCTTTCTTT. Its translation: CASSIGTGASNTEAFF. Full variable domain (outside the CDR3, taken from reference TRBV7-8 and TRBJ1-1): GAGVSQSPRYKVAKRGQDVALRCDPISGHVSLFWYQQALGQGPEFLTYFQNEAQLDKSGLPSDRFFAERPEGSVSTLKIQRTQQEDSAVYLCASSIGTGASNTEAFFGQGTRLTVV.